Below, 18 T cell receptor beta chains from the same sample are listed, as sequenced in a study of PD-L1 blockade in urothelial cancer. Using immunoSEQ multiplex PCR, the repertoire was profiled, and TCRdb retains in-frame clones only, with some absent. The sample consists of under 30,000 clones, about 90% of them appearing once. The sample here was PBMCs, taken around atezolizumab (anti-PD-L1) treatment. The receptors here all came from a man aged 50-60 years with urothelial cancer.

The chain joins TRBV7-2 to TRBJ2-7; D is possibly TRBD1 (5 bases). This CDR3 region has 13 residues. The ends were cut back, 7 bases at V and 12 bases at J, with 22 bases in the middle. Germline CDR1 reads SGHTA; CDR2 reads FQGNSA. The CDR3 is CASTLGRGIESYF. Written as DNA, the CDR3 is TGTGCCAGCACCCTCGGAAGGGGCATTGAGTCGTACTTC.

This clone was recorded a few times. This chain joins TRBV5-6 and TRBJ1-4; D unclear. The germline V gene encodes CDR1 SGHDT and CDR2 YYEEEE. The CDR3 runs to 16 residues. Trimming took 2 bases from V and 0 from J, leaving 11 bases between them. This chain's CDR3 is CASSFGRRATNEKLFF. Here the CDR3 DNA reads TGTGCCAGCAGCTTTGGAAGACGGGCAACTAATGAAAAACTGTTTTTT.

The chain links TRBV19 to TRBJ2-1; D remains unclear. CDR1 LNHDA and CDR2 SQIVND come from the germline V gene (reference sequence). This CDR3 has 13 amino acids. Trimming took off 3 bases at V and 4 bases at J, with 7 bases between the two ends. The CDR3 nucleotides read TGTGCCAGTAGTATCTTCCTATACAATGAGCAGTTCTTC. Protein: CASSIFLYNEQFF. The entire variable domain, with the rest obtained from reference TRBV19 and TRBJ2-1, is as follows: DGGITQSPKYLFRKEGQNVTLSCEQNLNHDAMYWYRQDPGQGLRLIYYSQIVNDFQKGDIAEGYSVSREKKESFPLTVTSAQKNPTAFYLCASSIFLYNEQFFGPGTRLTVL.

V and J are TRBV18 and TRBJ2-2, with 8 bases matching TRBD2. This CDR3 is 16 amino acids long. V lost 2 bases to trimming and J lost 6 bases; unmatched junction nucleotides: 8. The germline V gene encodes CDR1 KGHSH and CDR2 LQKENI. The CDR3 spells CASSPKAGAPSGELFF. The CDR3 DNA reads TGTGCCAGCTCACCAAAAGCGGGGGCCCCCTCCGGGGAGCTGTTTTTT.

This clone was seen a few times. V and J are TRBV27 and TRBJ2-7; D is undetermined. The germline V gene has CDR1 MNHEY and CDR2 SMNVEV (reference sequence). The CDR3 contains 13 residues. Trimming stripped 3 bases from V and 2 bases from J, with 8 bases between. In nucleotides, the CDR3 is TGTGCCAGCAGTTTTCTGAGTCCCTACGAGCAGTACTTC. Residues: CASSFLSPYEQYF.

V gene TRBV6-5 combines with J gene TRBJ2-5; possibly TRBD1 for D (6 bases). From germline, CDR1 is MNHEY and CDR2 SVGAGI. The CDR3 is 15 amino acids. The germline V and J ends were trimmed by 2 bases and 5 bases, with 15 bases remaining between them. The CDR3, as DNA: TGTGCCAGCAGTTACGCAGGGGTTCGAGGGGAGACCCAGTACTTC. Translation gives CASSYAGVRGETQYF.

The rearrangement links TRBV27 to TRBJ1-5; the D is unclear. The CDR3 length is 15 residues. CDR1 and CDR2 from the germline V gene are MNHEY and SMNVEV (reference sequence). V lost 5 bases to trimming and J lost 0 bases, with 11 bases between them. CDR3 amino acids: CASSGRADSNQPQHF. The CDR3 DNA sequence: TGTGCCAGCAGTGGGCGGGCAGATAGCAATCAGCCCCAGCATTTT.

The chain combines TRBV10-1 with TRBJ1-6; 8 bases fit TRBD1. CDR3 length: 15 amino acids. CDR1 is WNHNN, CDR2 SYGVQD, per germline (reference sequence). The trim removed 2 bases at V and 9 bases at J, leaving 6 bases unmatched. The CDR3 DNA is TGCGCCAGCAGTGAGACCCCAGGGGGCACTTCACCCCTCCACTTT. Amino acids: CASSETPGGTSPLHF.

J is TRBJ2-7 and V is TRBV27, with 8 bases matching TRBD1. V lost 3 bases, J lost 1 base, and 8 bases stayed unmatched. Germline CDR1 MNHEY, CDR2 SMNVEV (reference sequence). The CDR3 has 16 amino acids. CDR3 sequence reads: CASSFSTGTGSYEQYF. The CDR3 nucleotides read TGTGCCAGCAGTTTCTCCACCGGGACAGGTTCCTACGAGCAGTACTTC.

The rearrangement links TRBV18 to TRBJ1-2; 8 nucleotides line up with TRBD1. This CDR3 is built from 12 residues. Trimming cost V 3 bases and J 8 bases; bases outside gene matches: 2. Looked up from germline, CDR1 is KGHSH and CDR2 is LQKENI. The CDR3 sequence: CASSPTGGGYTF. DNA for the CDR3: TGTGCCAGCTCACCTACAGGGGGAGGCTACACCTTC.

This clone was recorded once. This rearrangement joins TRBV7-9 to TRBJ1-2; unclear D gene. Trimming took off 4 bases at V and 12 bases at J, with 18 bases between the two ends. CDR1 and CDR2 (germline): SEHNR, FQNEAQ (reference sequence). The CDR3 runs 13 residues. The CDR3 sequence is CASSSLGELWHTF. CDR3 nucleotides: TGTGCCAGCAGCTCACTTGGGGAGCTTTGGCACACCTTC.

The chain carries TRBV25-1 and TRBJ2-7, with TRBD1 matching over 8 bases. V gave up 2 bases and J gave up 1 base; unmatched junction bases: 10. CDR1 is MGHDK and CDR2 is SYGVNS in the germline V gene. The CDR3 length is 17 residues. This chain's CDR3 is CASSEGGRTGISYEQYF. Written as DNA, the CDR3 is TGTGCCAGCAGTGAAGGGGGTAGGACAGGGATTTCCTACGAGCAGTACTTC.

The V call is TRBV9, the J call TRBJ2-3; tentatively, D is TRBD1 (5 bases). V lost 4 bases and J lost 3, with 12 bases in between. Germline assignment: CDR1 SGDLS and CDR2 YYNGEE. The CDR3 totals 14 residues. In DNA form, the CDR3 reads TGTGCCAGCAGCCTGAAAGGGGTTACAGATACGCAGTATTTT. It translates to CASSLKGVTDTQYF.

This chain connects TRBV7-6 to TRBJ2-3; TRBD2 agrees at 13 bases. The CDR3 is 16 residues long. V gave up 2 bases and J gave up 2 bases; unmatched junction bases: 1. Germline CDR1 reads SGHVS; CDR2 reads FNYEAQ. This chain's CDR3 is CASSLTSGRATDTQYF. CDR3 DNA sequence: TGTGCCAGCAGCTTAACTAGCGGGAGGGCCACAGATACGCAGTATTTT.

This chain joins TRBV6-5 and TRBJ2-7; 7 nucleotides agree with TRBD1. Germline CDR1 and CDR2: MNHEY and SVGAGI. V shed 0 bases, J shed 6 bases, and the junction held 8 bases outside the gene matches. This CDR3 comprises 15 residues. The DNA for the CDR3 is TGTGCCAGCAGTTACTCGACACAGGGGAAGGGCGAGCAGTACTTC. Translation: CASSYSTQGKGEQYF.

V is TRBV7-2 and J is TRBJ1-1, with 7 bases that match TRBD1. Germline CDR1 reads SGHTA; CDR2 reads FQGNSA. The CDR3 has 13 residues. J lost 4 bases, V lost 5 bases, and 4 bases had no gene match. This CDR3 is CASSPGTATEAFF. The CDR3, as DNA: TGTGCCAGCAGCCCCGGGACAGCCACTGAAGCTTTCTTT.

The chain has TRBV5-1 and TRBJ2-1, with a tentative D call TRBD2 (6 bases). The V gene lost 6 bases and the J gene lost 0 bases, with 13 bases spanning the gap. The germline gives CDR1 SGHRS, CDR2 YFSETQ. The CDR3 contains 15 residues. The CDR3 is CASKEAGGSYNEQFF. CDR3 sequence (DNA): TGCGCCAGCAAAGAAGCCGGGGGCTCCTACAATGAGCAGTTCTTC.

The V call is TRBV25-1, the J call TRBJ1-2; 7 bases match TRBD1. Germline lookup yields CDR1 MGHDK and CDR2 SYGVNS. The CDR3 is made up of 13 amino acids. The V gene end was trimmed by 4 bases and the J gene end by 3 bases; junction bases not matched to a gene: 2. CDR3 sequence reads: CASSGDRDYGYTF. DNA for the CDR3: TGTGCCAGCAGTGGAGACAGGGACTATGGCTACACCTTC.